The 15 T cell receptor beta chains presented below share a single source sample, sequenced in a study of T cell responses to AZD1222 COVID-19 vaccine. Measured with immunoSEQ multiplex PCR; TCRdb has only the in-frame clones, and not every one. Of just under 150,000 clones in the sample, roughly 87% are singletons; the top ten hold approximately 5.4%. This specimen was peripheral blood, taken 28 days after the second dose of the MenACWY control vaccine. The receptors originated from an adult who received the MenACWY meningococcal vaccine as a control.

The V gene is TRBV4-2, the J gene TRBJ2-1; D gene uncertain. V was cut by 0 bases and J by 4 bases, with 7 bases left in between. In germline, CDR1 is LGHNA, CDR2 YNFKEQ. This CDR3 region has 14 residues. The DNA for the CDR3 is TGTGCCAGCAGCCAAGAGGTAAAGTACAATGAGCAGTTCTTC. This sequence encodes CASSQEVKYNEQFF.

The chain combines TRBV19 with TRBJ1-6; TRBD1 matches 7 bases. CDR1 and CDR2 from the germline V gene are LNHDA and SQIVND (reference sequence). Unmatched junction bases numbered 8, after V lost 5 bases and J lost 10 bases. The CDR3 spans 14 residues. CDR3 in amino acids: CASSRRQGGSPLHF. The CDR3, as DNA: TGTGCCAGTAGTCGGCGACAGGGAGGCTCACCCCTCCACTTT.

V and J are TRBV7-2 and TRBJ2-3; 10 nucleotides align to TRBD2. The CDR3 sequence is 20 residues long. With 0 bases clipped from V and 5 bases from J, the junction kept 17 bases outside the gene matches. Per germline, CDR1 SGHTA and CDR2 FQGNSA. The CDR3 region is CASSLALGAGGPSRRDTQYF. The CDR3 nucleotides read TGTGCCAGCAGCTTAGCGCTGGGAGCGGGAGGGCCGAGCAGAAGAGATACGCAGTATTTT.

The rearrangement joins TRBV28 to TRBJ1-2, with TRBD1 matching 9 bases. The CDR3 covers 15 residues. V shed 6 bases, J shed 2 bases, and the junction held 7 bases outside the gene matches. CDR1 MDHEN and CDR2 SYDVKM come from the germline V gene. The CDR3 nucleotides are TGTGCCAGCAGCATGCCCGGGACAGGGAACTATGGCTACACCTTC. Protein: CASSMPGTGNYGYTF.

The rearrangement joins TRBV15 to TRBJ2-7; D is unresolved. Germline assignment: CDR1 LNHNV and CDR2 YYDKDF (reference sequence). V lost 2 bases and J lost 3, with 5 bases in between. The CDR3 totals 12 residues. The CDR3, as DNA: TGTGCCACCAGCAGATCGAACTACGAGCAGTACTTC. Amino acids: CATSRSNYEQYF.

This clone was counted once. The chain links TRBV9 to TRBJ1-1; perhaps TRBD1 as D (6 bases). Trimming took 6 bases from V and 0 from J, leaving 15 bases between them. The CDR3 totals 15 residues. Germline lookup yields CDR1 SGDLS and CDR2 YYNGEE. As DNA, the CDR3 is TGTGCCAGCAATACGGCAGGGGCCGTGAACACTGAAGCTTTCTTT. Translating it yields CASNTAGAVNTEAFF.

The gene calls are TRBV6-4 and TRBJ2-3, with 12 bases that match TRBD2. V dropped 4 bases and J dropped 8; count of bases not matched to a gene: 4. From germline, CDR1 is MRHNA and CDR2 SNTAGT. There are 14 residues in the CDR3. CDR3: CASSATSGRGTQYF. The CDR3 region has the DNA TGTGCCAGCAGTGCGACTAGCGGGAGAGGTACGCAGTATTTT.

The genes are TRBV27 and TRBJ1-6; a possible D gene is TRBD1 (6 bases). CDR1 is MNHEY and CDR2 is SMNVEV in the germline V gene (reference sequence). Trimming removed 5 bases at V and 9 bases at J, with 17 bases between. This CDR3 contains 15 residues. CDR3 in amino acids: CASSPGWGASSPLHF. CDR3 nucleotides: TGTGCCAGCAGTCCTGGGTGGGGGGCGTCTTCACCCCTCCACTTT.

This clone has only one observation. The V gene is TRBV27, the J gene TRBJ1-1; maybe TRBD1 (6 bases). Trimming took 0 bases from V and 5 from J, leaving 16 bases between them. CDR1 MNHEY and CDR2 SMNVEV come from the germline V gene (reference sequence). CDR3 size: 16 residues. The chain's CDR3 is CASSLSRRGRETEAFF. The CDR3 DNA is TGTGCCAGCAGTTTATCCCGACGGGGGCGGGAAACTGAAGCTTTCTTT.

The CDR3 DNA is TGCGCCAGCAGCCAAGATATTCTAGGCAGGGGAGGCACCGGGGAGCTGTTTTTT. Translating it yields CASSQDILGRGGTGELFF. The J gene is TRBJ2-2, the V gene TRBV4-1; either TRBD1 or TRBD2 may fit D (6 bases each). Germline loops: CDR1 MGHRA, CDR2 YSYEKL. The CDR3 loop spans 18 amino acids. Trimming took off 0 bases at V and 4 bases at J, with 18 bases between the two ends.

The chain couples TRBV7-9 to TRBJ1-3; D remains ambiguous. This CDR3 spans 12 amino acids. CDR1 is SEHNR and CDR2 is FQNEAQ in the germline V gene (reference sequence). Between the trimmed V and J ends, which lost 9 bases and 0 bases, there was a span of 6 bases. The CDR3 sequence is CARGGSGNTIYF. The CDR3 coding sequence is TGTGCCAGGGGCGGCTCTGGAAACACCATATATTTT.

The chain has TRBV4-1 and TRBJ2-7; D is ambiguous. The V end lost 7 bases, the J end lost 7 bases, and 11 bases lay between the germline ends. The CDR3 loop spans 11 amino acids. The germline V gene has CDR1 MGHRA and CDR2 YSYEKL. The CDR3: CASMHSGEQYF. CDR3 nucleotide sequence: TGCGCCAGCATGCACAGTGGAGAGCAGTACTTC.

This chain connects TRBV28 to TRBJ1-5; D may be TRBD1 (6 bases). The ends were cut back, 7 bases at V and 3 bases at J, with 16 bases in the middle. Germline V gives CDR1 MDHEN, CDR2 SYDVKM. The CDR3 covers 15 residues. The CDR3 protein is CASNEQGSLNQPQHF. The CDR3 DNA is TGTGCCAGCAACGAACAGGGAAGCCTCAATCAGCCCCAGCATTTT.

This chain joins TRBV27 and TRBJ2-3; 7 bases match TRBD1. The CDR3 covers 16 residues. Germline assignment: CDR1 MNHEY and CDR2 SMNVEV (reference sequence). With V trimmed by 5 bases and J by 2 bases, 10 bases remained unmatched. The CDR3 bases are TGTGCCAGCAGTCCTTCAGACAGGGTGGCCACAGATACGCAGTATTTT. Residues: CASSPSDRVATDTQYF.

The V call is TRBV6-2 or TRBV6-3, the J call TRBJ2-2; 11 bases are a match to TRBD2. Germline loops: CDR1 MNHEY, CDR2 SVGEGT. The CDR3 consists of 18 residues. J gave up 5 bases and V 2 bases, and 10 bases lay outside the gene matches. The chain's CDR3 is CASSYKGSGRARTGELFF. As DNA, the CDR3 is TGTGCCAGCAGTTACAAAGGTAGCGGGAGGGCCAGGACCGGGGAGCTGTTTTTT.